One and the same sample provided the 27 T cell receptor beta chains below, sequenced in a study of T cells in Graves' hyperthyroidism and ophthalmopathy. TCR beta CDR3 sequences were amplified from RNA transcripts. RT-PCR in the first round (using the HTBI primer set) targeted the TCR CDR3. In TCRdb, the multiplex PCR reads were re-called with MiXCR into one record per CDR3 protein. The data contain under 400,000 distinct CDR3 sequences, around 15% of them singletons. The material sequenced was blood. The receptors were sampled from a woman aged 60-75 years with Graves' ophthalmopathy.

This clonotype was seen many times. The chain employs TRBV11-2 and TRBJ2-7; D is unresolved. Germline V lookup: CDR1 SGHAT, CDR2 FQNNGV. This CDR3 contains 14 residues. V lost 0 bases, J lost 0 bases, and 6 bases lay in between. CDR3 residues: CASSLELLSYEQYF. In DNA form, the CDR3 reads TGTGCCAGCAGCTTAGAACTGCTCTCCTACGAGCAGTACTTC. The entire variable domain, with the rest obtained from reference TRBV11-2 and TRBJ2-7, is as follows: EAGVAQSPRYKIIEKRQSVAFWCNPISGHATLYWYQQILGQGPKLLIQFQNNGVVDDSQLPKDRFSAERLKGVDSTLKIQPAKLEDSAVYLCASSLELLSYEQYFGPGTRLTVT.

Note on this clonotype: At one end the junction does not follow the germline gene, possibly because of a read error. The chain uses TRBV4-1 and TRBJ1-1; D gene unclear. Germline-derived CDR1 and CDR2 are MGHRA and YSYEKL. This CDR3 has 15 amino acids. In nucleotides, the CDR3 is TGTGCCAGCAGCCAAGATATGGGGAGGAGCACTGAAGCTTTCTTT. Its translation is CASSQDMGRSTEAFF.

This clonotype was seen many times. The chain uses TRBV4-2 and TRBJ2-7; D is unresolved. Trimming took off 0 bases at V and 3 bases at J, with 12 bases between the two ends. Germline CDR1 and CDR2: LGHNA and YNFKEQ. The CDR3 loop spans 15 amino acids. CDR3: CASSQEKGPGYEQYF. The CDR3 DNA follows: TGTGCCAGCAGCCAAGAGAAGGGCCCAGGCTACGAGCAGTACTTC.

Only a few counts were recorded for this clonotype. CDR3: CASSIELLYGAGETQYF. The CDR3 DNA sequence: TGTGCCAGTAGTATAGAGCTGCTTTATGGGGCAGGAGAGACCCAGTACTTC. This chain uses TRBV19 with TRBJ2-5; D possibly corresponds to TRBD1 (5 bases). This CDR3 has 17 amino acids. Trimming cost V 0 bases and J 4 bases, with 18 bases left between them. The germline V gene encodes CDR1 LNHDA and CDR2 SQIVND (reference sequence).

This clonotype was seen more than once but under ten times. The chain carries TRBV5-6 and TRBJ2-5, with 7 bases fitting TRBD2. Germline lookup yields CDR1 SGHDT and CDR2 YYEEEE. V shed 5 bases and J 4 bases; nucleotides not matched to a gene: 11. The CDR3 consists of 15 residues. The CDR3 sequence is CASSPAAGAGETQYF. CDR3 coding DNA: TGTGCCAGCAGTCCCGCTGCGGGAGCAGGAGAGACCCAGTACTTC.

This clonotype appeared a few times. The rearrangement joins TRBV5-1 to TRBJ1-4; 9 bases agree with TRBD1. The CDR3 contains 15 residues. Germline V gene sequence: CDR1 SGHRS, CDR2 YFSETQ. V was clipped by 0 bases and J by 8 bases; unmatched bases: 5. The CDR3 DNA sequence: TGCGCCAGCAGCTTGGCCGGGACAGGGAACGAAAAACTGTTTTTT. Its protein is CASSLAGTGNEKLFF.

The chain couples TRBV18 to TRBJ1-6; a weak D match, TRBD1 (5 bases). Trimming removed 0 bases at V and 7 bases at J, with 7 bases between. Germline V gene lookup returns CDR1 KGHSH and CDR2 LQKENI. The CDR3 totals 14 residues. Here the CDR3 reads CASSPPGGNSPLHF. The CDR3 nucleotides read TGTGCCAGCTCACCACCGGGGGGGAATTCACCCCTCCACTTT. The full variable domain, with the rest looked up from reference TRBV18 and TRBJ1-6, is NAGVMQNPRHLVRRRGQEARLRCSPMKGHSHVYWYRQLPEEGLKFMVYLQKENIIDESGMPKERFSAEFPKEGPSILRIQQVVRGDSAAYFCASSPPGGNSPLHFGNGTRLTVT.

This clonotype was seen a handful of times. This chain uses TRBV14 with TRBJ1-6; a possible D gene is TRBD1 (5 bases). The V end lost 0 bases, the J end lost 10 bases, and 10 bases lay between the germline ends. The CDR3 covers 14 residues. The germline V gene encodes CDR1 SGHDN and CDR2 FVKESK. The CDR3 bases are TGTGCCAGCAGCCAAGATTGGGGGGGATCACCCCTCCACTTT. Amino acid sequence: CASSQDWGGSPLHF.

This clonotype has at least ten counts. V gene TRBV6-1 combines with J gene TRBJ2-5; D gene uncertain. Trimming removed 1 base from V and 5 bases from J, with 11 bases in between. The CDR3 is made up of 14 amino acids. In germline, CDR1 is MNHNS, CDR2 SASEGT. CDR3 nucleotide sequence: TGTGCCAGCAGTGAAGAGTGGGTGTTGGAGACCCAGTACTTC. It yields the protein CASSEEWVLETQYF.

This clonotype was seen repeatedly, ten times or more. This chain uses TRBV2 with TRBJ2-1, with 8 positions matching TRBD2. The CDR3 length is 14 residues. Germline CDR1 and CDR2: SNHLY and FYNNEI. Trimming took 7 bases from V and 9 from J; bases not matched to a gene: 11. The CDR3 spells CASIPSDSGGEQFF. DNA of the CDR3: TGTGCCAGCATCCCCTCGGACAGCGGGGGTGAGCAGTTCTTC.

This clonotype occurred many times. The chain uses TRBV7-6 and TRBJ2-1, with D maybe TRBD2 (6 bases). V dropped 1 base and J dropped 5 bases, with 12 bases sitting between them. CDR3 length: 15 residues. The germline V gene has CDR1 SGHVS and CDR2 FNYEAQ. CDR3 nucleotide sequence: TGTGCCAGCAGCTTAGGCGGGGCCCAAGACAATGAGCAGTTCTTC. It yields the protein CASSLGGAQDNEQFF.

This clonotype was counted ten times or more. The rearrangement uses TRBV30 and TRBJ2-1, with D unresolved. The V end was cut by 0 bases, the J end by 4 bases, with 7 bases between. Germline V CDR1 and CDR2: GTSNPN, SVGIG (reference sequence). CDR3 length: 13 residues. The CDR3 reads CAWSVIGYNEQFF. In DNA form, the CDR3 reads TGTGCCTGGAGTGTAATTGGGTACAATGAGCAGTTCTTC.

This clonotype was detected many times. This chain connects TRBV6-1 to TRBJ2-3; no clear D gene. Trimming took 6 bases from V and 0 from J, leaving 13 bases between them. CDR1 and CDR2 from the germline V gene are MNHNS and SASEGT. The CDR3 covers 15 residues. The DNA of the CDR3 is TGTGCCAGCAGGTTGGCGGATTCTAGCACAGATACGCAGTATTTT. Translation: CASRLADSSTDTQYF.

This clonotype was counted many times. The V and J genes are TRBV30 and TRBJ1-1; D gene uncertain. Between the trimmed V and J ends, which lost 0 bases and 4 bases, there was a span of 15 bases. Looked up from germline, CDR1 is GTSNPN and CDR2 is SVGIG (reference sequence). This CDR3 spans 15 amino acids. The CDR3 nucleotides are TGTGCCTGGAGTGTACCTCCCCCCCAGGTCACTGAAGCTTTCTTT. Its protein is CAWSVPPPQVTEAFF.

The V and J genes are TRBV5-1 and TRBJ1-3, with TRBD1 matching over 7 bases. Germline loops: CDR1 SGHRS, CDR2 YFSETQ. CDR3 size: 15 residues. V lost 4 bases, J lost 0 bases, and 4 bases stayed unmatched. The CDR3 nucleotides read TGCGCCAGCAGCGCACAGGGGCTCTCTGGAAACACCATATATTTT. Protein product: CASSAQGLSGNTIYF.

In this sample, this clonotype turned up many times. The V call is TRBV2, the J call TRBJ2-3; D possibly corresponds to TRBD2 (5 bases). Germline V gene sequence: CDR1 SNHLY, CDR2 FYNNEI. Between the trimmed V and J ends, which lost 2 bases and 3 bases, there was a span of 15 bases. The CDR3 is 16 amino acids. The CDR3 loop reads CASSEFFGIGTDTQYF. The CDR3 DNA reads as TGTGCCAGCAGTGAATTTTTCGGGATCGGGACAGATACGCAGTATTTT.

In this sample, this clonotype turned up many times. This rearrangement joins TRBV20-1 to TRBJ1-6; 7 bases agree with TRBD1. CDR1 and CDR2 (germline): DFQATT, SNEGSKA (reference sequence). Trimming cost V 0 bases and J 7 bases; bases outside gene matches: 6. The CDR3 extends over 15 amino acids. The CDR3 DNA is TGCAGTGCTAGAGATCCAGGGGACAGCAATTCACCCCTCCACTTT. This encodes CSARDPGDSNSPLHF.

This rearrangement joins TRBV11-2 to TRBJ2-1; TRBD2 matches at 13 bases. The V gene's germline CDR1 is SGHAT and CDR2 FQNNGV. With 5 bases clipped from V and 8 bases from J, the junction kept 6 bases outside the gene matches. The CDR3 is made up of 15 amino acids. CDR3 protein: CASSRRTSGSDEQFF. Written as DNA, the CDR3 is TGTGCCAGCAGCAGGAGGACTAGCGGGAGTGATGAGCAGTTCTTC.

This clonotype occurred many times. V gene TRBV20-1 combines with J gene TRBJ2-1, with TRBD2 identical over 9 bases. The CDR3 extends over 15 amino acids. V was clipped by 0 bases and J by 9 bases; unmatched bases: 9. In germline, CDR1 is DFQATT, CDR2 SNEGSKA (reference sequence). The DNA for the CDR3 is TGCAGTGCTAGAGATAGCCGCGGGAGGGCACTTGAGCAGTTCTTC. This gives the protein CSARDSRGRALEQFF.

This clonotype was found many times. CDR3 sequence: CASSSGYEQYF. In nucleotides, the CDR3 is TGTGCCAGCAGTTCGGGCTACGAGCAGTACTTC. V and J are TRBV28 and TRBJ2-7; D uncertain. V gave up 4 bases and J gave up 3 bases, with 4 bases separating them. CDR3 length: 11 amino acids. From germline, CDR1 is MDHEN and CDR2 SYDVKM.

J is TRBJ2-3 and V is TRBV7-8; TRBD2 might be the D (5 bases). The V end was cut by 4 bases, the J end by 3 bases, with 17 bases between. Per germline, CDR1 SGHVS and CDR2 FQNEAQ. The CDR3 has 16 amino acids. The CDR3 loop reads CASSSPPGKVTDTQYF. CDR3 DNA sequence: TGTGCCAGCAGCTCCCCTCCGGGAAAGGTAACAGATACGCAGTATTTT.

About this clonotype itself: Given a much more abundant clone one base away, this may be a read error. The V gene is TRBV28, the J gene TRBJ2-7, with 7 nucleotides matching TRBD2. This CDR3 is 15 amino acids long. The germline CDR1 and CDR2 sequences are MDHEN and SYDVKM. Trimming removed 4 bases from V and 0 bases from J; junction bases left unmatched: 6. CDR3 DNA: TGTGCCAGCAGTTCCCCGGGAGGAATCTCCTACGAGCAGTACTTC. This translates into CASSSPGGISYEQYF.

The rearrangement links TRBV28 to TRBJ2-5; 12 bases are a match to TRBD1. The trim removed 1 base at V and 5 bases at J, leaving 8 bases unmatched. CDR1 is MDHEN, CDR2 SYDVKM, per germline. There are 17 residues in the CDR3. The CDR3 DNA follows: TGTGCCAGCAGTTTATTTCCGGGACAGGGGGCCTGGGAGACCCAGTACTTC. The encoded protein is CASSLFPGQGAWETQYF.

The chain links TRBV12-5 to TRBJ2-3, with 9 positions matching TRBD1. The length of the CDR3 is 16 residues. The V gene's germline CDR1 is LGHNT and CDR2 FRNRAP. V was clipped by 0 bases and J by 3 bases; unmatched bases: 4. The CDR3 is CASGLVLGQGTDTQYF. The CDR3 nucleotides read TGTGCTAGTGGTTTGGTTTTGGGACAGGGAACAGATACGCAGTATTTT. Together with reference TRBV12-5 and TRBJ2-3, the CDR3 gives the full variable domain: DARVTQTPRHKVTEMGQEVTMRCQPILGHNTVFWYRQTMMQGLELLAYFRNRAPLDDSGMPKDRFSAEMPDATLATLKIQPSEPRDSAVYFCASGLVLGQGTDTQYFGPGTRLTVL.

The table lists this clonotype with a few counts. The genes are TRBV9 and TRBJ2-3; no reliable D call. The CDR3 totals 13 residues. Per the germline V gene, CDR1 is SGDLS and CDR2 is YYNGEE. The V end lost 7 bases, the J end lost 2 bases, and 11 bases lay between the germline ends. The CDR3: CASGPLPTDTQYF. For the CDR3, the DNA is TGTGCCAGCGGCCCTCTTCCCACAGATACGCAGTATTTT. Using reference TRBV9 and TRBJ2-3 for the parts outside the CDR3, the full variable domain is DSGVTQTPKHLITATGQRVTLRCSPRSGDLSVYWYQQSLDQGLQFLIQYYNGEERAKGNILERFSAQQFPDLHSELNLSSLELGDSALYFCASGPLPTDTQYFGPGTRLTVL.

Only a few counts were recorded for this clonotype. This chain connects TRBV9 to TRBJ2-2; 7 bases agree with TRBD2. This CDR3 spans 17 amino acids. Germline CDR1 reads SGDLS; CDR2 reads YYNGEE. J lost 0 bases, V lost 4 bases, and 9 bases had no gene match. The chain's CDR3 is CASSFRLAQPNTGELFF. CDR3 DNA sequence: TGTGCCAGCAGCTTCCGACTAGCCCAGCCGAACACCGGGGAGCTGTTTTTT.

This clonotype was picked up many times. This chain links TRBV7-8 with TRBJ2-7, with D possibly matching TRBD2 (6 bases). The ends were cut back, 4 bases at V and 3 bases at J, with 13 bases in the middle. Germline V lookup: CDR1 SGHVS, CDR2 FQNEAQ. The CDR3 spans 14 residues. CDR3 amino acids: CASSSRRADYEQYF. In DNA form, the CDR3 reads TGTGCCAGCAGCTCCCGGAGGGCCGACTACGAGCAGTACTTC. Drawing the rest from reference TRBV7-8 and TRBJ2-7, the complete variable domain is GAGVSQSPRYKVAKRGQDVALRCDPISGHVSLFWYQQALGQGPEFLTYFQNEAQLDKSGLPSDRFFAERPEGSVSTLKIQRTQQEDSAVYLCASSSRRADYEQYFGPGTRLTVT.